These T cell receptor beta chains were read from a single sample in a study of blood T cells in healthy people across ages. TCRdb recomputed calls from the 5' RACE reads with MiXCR, one row per CDR3 protein. The profile shows 2 million or so distinct CDR3 sequences, 49% of them singletons. Sequencing was performed on blood. Every receptor here comes from a woman in her forties in good health. The CDR3 runs from the conserved cysteine through the conserved F or W. A D gene is named only where the DNA matches it firmly. Size tells how often a clone was seen (once, few, many) or the class of an expanded clone, and some rows leave it out.

CDR3 length: 14; J gene: TRBJ2-7; V gene: TRBV20-1; D gene: -; clone size: -; CDR3 DNA: TGCAGTGCTAGCGGACACCGAACCAACTACGAGCAGTACTTC; CDR3 protein: CSASGHRTNYEQYF
CDR3 length: 17; J gene: TRBJ1-2; V gene: TRBV21-1; D gene: -; clone size: few; CDR3 DNA: TGTGCCAGCAGCAAAAAACCCGGTTGTATAGGATTGGGGGGCTACACCTTC; CDR3 protein: CASSKKPGCIGLGGYTF
CDR3 length: 15; J gene: TRBJ2-3; V gene: TRBV6-5; D gene: -; clone size: few; CDR3 DNA: TGTGCCAGCAGTTACAATCAGTTCGGCACAGATACGCAGTATTTT; CDR3 protein: CASSYNQFGTDTQYF
CDR3 length: 15; J gene: TRBJ2-5; V gene: TRBV10-3; D gene: -; clone size: few; CDR3 DNA: TGTGCCATCAGTGAAGGAGGGGGAGCAAAAGAGACCCAGTACTTC; CDR3 protein: CAISEGGGAKETQYF
CDR3 length: 16; J gene: TRBJ1-4; V gene: TRBV7-2; D gene: TRBD1; clone size: few; CDR3 DNA: TGTGCCAGCAGCTTTTACAGGGGGGGGGCTAATGAAAAACTGTTTTTT; CDR3 protein: CASSFYRGGANEKLFF
CDR3 length: 16; J gene: TRBJ2-5; V gene: TRBV6-6; D gene: TRBD2; clone size: -; CDR3 DNA: TGTGCCAGCAGTACCCCTTACCGGGGGGTTCAAGAGACCCAGTACTTC; CDR3 protein: CASSTPYRGVQETQYF
CDR3 length: 17; J gene: TRBJ2-6; V gene: TRBV6-2/TRBV6-3; D gene: -; clone size: few; CDR3 DNA: TGTGCCAGCGGATCACAGGCCTTAGCCTCTGGGGCCAACGTCCTGACTTTC; CDR3 protein: CASGSQALASGANVLTF
CDR3 length: 14; J gene: TRBJ1-5; V gene: TRBV20-1; D gene: -; clone size: -; CDR3 DNA: TGCAGTGCTAGGACTGGGAATATTGCTCAGCCCCAGCATTTT; CDR3 protein: CSARTGNIAQPQHF
CDR3 length: 17; J gene: TRBJ2-4; V gene: TRBV4-1; D gene: -; clone size: -; CDR3 DNA: TGCGCCAGCAGCCAAGATGAGGGCAGGGTGGCCAAAAACATTCAGTACTTC; CDR3 protein: CASSQDEGRVAKNIQYF
CDR3 length: 16; J gene: TRBJ2-2; V gene: TRBV20-1; D gene: TRBD1; clone size: -; CDR3 DNA: TGCAGTGCTAGGCGAACAGGGGCTCGAGCCACCGGGGAGCTGTTTTTT; CDR3 protein: CSARRTGARATGELFF
CDR3 length: 15; J gene: TRBJ2-5; V gene: TRBV7-2; D gene: TRBD2; clone size: -; CDR3 DNA: TGTGCCAGCAGCTTAGGAAGACTAGCGCAGGAGACCCAGTACTTC; CDR3 protein: CASSLGRLAQETQYF
CDR3 length: 15; J gene: TRBJ2-1; V gene: TRBV20-1; D gene: -; clone size: few; CDR3 DNA: TGCAGTGCCAGACCGGGCCATAGCTCCTACAATGAGCAGTTCTTC; CDR3 protein: CSARPGHSSYNEQFF
CDR3 length: 16; J gene: TRBJ2-5; V gene: TRBV12-3/TRBV12-4; D gene: -; clone size: -; CDR3 DNA: TGTGCCAGCAGTCCCTATCCGGGACATCGGGGAGAGACCCAGTACTTC; CDR3 protein: CASSPYPGHRGETQYF
CDR3 length: 15; J gene: TRBJ2-5; V gene: TRBV18; D gene: -; clone size: -; CDR3 DNA: TGTGCCAGCTCACTTCAAGGACAGCTCCAAGAGACCCAGTACTTC; CDR3 protein: CASSLQGQLQETQYF
CDR3 length: 14; J gene: TRBJ2-7; V gene: TRBV27; D gene: -; clone size: -; CDR3 DNA: TGTGCCAGCAGTCCCACGCGCGGGGTCCACGAGCAGTACTTC; CDR3 protein: CASSPTRGVHEQYF
CDR3 length: 14; J gene: TRBJ1-1; V gene: TRBV24-1; D gene: -; clone size: -; CDR3 DNA: TGTGCCACCAGTGAGACCGGACAGAAGGGTGAAGCTTTCTTT; CDR3 protein: CATSETGQKGEAFF
CDR3 length: 16; J gene: TRBJ2-5; V gene: TRBV24-1; D gene: -; clone size: -; CDR3 DNA: TGTGCCACCAGTGATGGGTCCACAGGGAATCAAGAGACCCAGTACTTC; CDR3 protein: CATSDGSTGNQETQYF
CDR3 length: 14; J gene: TRBJ2-3; V gene: TRBV7-2; D gene: -; clone size: -; CDR3 DNA: TGTGCCAGCAGCTTAAGCAGGGGTAGTGATACGCAGTATTTT; CDR3 protein: CASSLSRGSDTQYF
CDR3 length: 14; J gene: TRBJ1-1; V gene: TRBV28; D gene: -; clone size: -; CDR3 DNA: TGTGCCAGCAGACCCACCTTCACCCAAATGAGGGCTTTCTTT; CDR3 protein: CASRPTFTQMRAFF
CDR3 length: 14; J gene: TRBJ1-1; V gene: TRBV29-1; D gene: -; clone size: -; CDR3 DNA: TGCAGCGTTGAAAACCGGAGGGGGTGGACTGAAGCTTTCTTT; CDR3 protein: CSVENRRGWTEAFF
CDR3 length: 15; J gene: TRBJ2-3; V gene: TRBV27; D gene: TRBD2; clone size: few; CDR3 DNA: TGTGCCAGCAGTTTTGCGGGGGGGTTCCCAGATACGCAGTATTTT; CDR3 protein: CASSFAGGFPDTQYF
CDR3 length: 18; J gene: TRBJ1-2; V gene: TRBV4-2; D gene: -; clone size: few; CDR3 DNA: TGTGCCAGCAGCCAAGCCAGTCGGGACATTCTTACTAACTATGGCTACACCTTC; CDR3 protein: CASSQASRDILTNYGYTF
CDR3 length: 15; J gene: TRBJ2-1; V gene: TRBV24-1; D gene: -; clone size: -; CDR3 DNA: TGTGCCACCAGTGATCGCTTACGGACTCATTCGGAGCAGTTCTTC; CDR3 protein: CATSDRLRTHSEQFF
CDR3 length: 14; J gene: TRBJ2-5; V gene: TRBV7-8; D gene: -; clone size: -; CDR3 DNA: TGTGCCAGCAGCTCCGGAGGCGGATCCTACGTGCAGTACTTC; CDR3 protein: CASSSGGGSYVQYF
CDR3 length: 19; J gene: TRBJ2-1; V gene: TRBV4-1; D gene: -; clone size: -; CDR3 DNA: TGCGCCAGCAGCCAACTGACTATCGGGCGAGGGAGCTCCTACAATGAGCAGTTCTTC; CDR3 protein: CASSQLTIGRGSSYNEQFF
CDR3 length: 16; J gene: TRBJ2-1; V gene: TRBV9; D gene: TRBD2; clone size: -; CDR3 DNA: TGTGCCAGCAGCGTAGCTATGCGGGGGGTTTCAACTAGGCAGTTCTTC; CDR3 protein: CASSVAMRGVSTRQFF
CDR3 length: 15; J gene: TRBJ2-3; V gene: TRBV6-2/TRBV6-3; D gene: -; clone size: few; CDR3 DNA: TGTGCCAGCAGTTACCGGGGAATCGGCACAGATACGCAGTATTTT; CDR3 protein: CASSYRGIGTDTQYF
CDR3 length: 15; J gene: TRBJ2-5; V gene: TRBV20-1; D gene: -; clone size: -; CDR3 DNA: TGCAGTGCTGCCTGGGGTGCAGCCAGGGGAGAGACCCAGTACTTC; CDR3 protein: CSAAWGAARGETQYF
CDR3 length: 15; J gene: TRBJ2-1; V gene: TRBV7-8; D gene: -; clone size: -; CDR3 DNA: TGTGCCAGCAGCCGCCCCGGGGGCAGGTACAATGAGCAGTTCTTC; CDR3 protein: CASSRPGGRYNEQFF
CDR3 length: 16; J gene: TRBJ2-3; V gene: TRBV7-9; D gene: -; clone size: -; CDR3 DNA: TGTGCCAGCAGCTCGAAAGGCTTATCGGTGGCAGATACGCAGTATTTT; CDR3 protein: CASSSKGLSVADTQYF
CDR3 length: 15; J gene: TRBJ2-5; V gene: TRBV20-1; D gene: TRBD2; clone size: -; CDR3 DNA: TGCAGTGCTAGCGCTAGCGGGGGGCCCCAAGAGACCCAGTACTTC; CDR3 protein: CSASASGGPQETQYF
CDR3 length: 13; J gene: TRBJ2-7; V gene: TRBV20-1; D gene: TRBD2; clone size: -; CDR3 DNA: TGCAGTCTTAGCGGGGGGCCTTCCTACGAGCAGTACTTC; CDR3 protein: CSLSGGPSYEQYF
CDR3 length: 15; J gene: TRBJ2-1; V gene: TRBV20-1; D gene: TRBD2; clone size: few; CDR3 DNA: TGCAGTGCTCGCTCCGGGACTAGAACCTACAATGAGCAGTTCTTC; CDR3 protein: CSARSGTRTYNEQFF
CDR3 length: 15; J gene: TRBJ2-5; V gene: TRBV18; D gene: -; clone size: -; CDR3 DNA: TGTGCCAGCTCACCACCATCGGCTAGCCAAGAGACCCAGTACTTC; CDR3 protein: CASSPPSASQETQYF
CDR3 length: 12; J gene: TRBJ2-7; V gene: TRBV20-1; D gene: TRBD1; clone size: -; CDR3 DNA: TGCAGTGCGTGGACAGGCGTCCACGAGCAGTACTTC; CDR3 protein: CSAWTGVHEQYF